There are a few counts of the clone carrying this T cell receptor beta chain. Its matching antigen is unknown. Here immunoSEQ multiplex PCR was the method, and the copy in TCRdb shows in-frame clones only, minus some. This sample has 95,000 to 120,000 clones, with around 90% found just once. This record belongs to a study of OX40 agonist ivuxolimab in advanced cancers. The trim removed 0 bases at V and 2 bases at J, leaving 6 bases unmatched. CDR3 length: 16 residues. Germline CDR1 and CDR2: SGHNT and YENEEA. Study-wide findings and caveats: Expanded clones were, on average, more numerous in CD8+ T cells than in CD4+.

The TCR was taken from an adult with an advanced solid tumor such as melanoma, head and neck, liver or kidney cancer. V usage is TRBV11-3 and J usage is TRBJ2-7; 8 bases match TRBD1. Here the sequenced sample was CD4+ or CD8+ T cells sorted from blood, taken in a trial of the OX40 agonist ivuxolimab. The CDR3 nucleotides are TGTGCCAGCAGCTTAGAGGGACAGGTTAAGCCCTACGAGCAGTACTTC. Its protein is CASSLEGQVKPYEQYF.